The present TCR beta chain was sequenced within a study of blood T cell repertoires in COVID-19. As for the study in general: PBMCs, B-cell-depleted T cells, or T cells provided the cDNA or gDNA that made up the material.

Clones were sequenced by immunoSEQ multiplex PCR, and TCRdb holds only the in-frame ones, with some missing. This sample carries under 250,000 clones, 75% to 90% of them seen once, and the ten largest clones take more than 5.5%. This CDR3 comprises 13 residues. V was cut by 3 bases and J by 4 bases, with 9 bases left in between. The receptor was isolated from a man in his sixties who had recovered from COVID-19. The sample was peripheral blood. J is TRBJ1-1 and V is TRBV12-3 or TRBV12-4; D is unclear. CDR3 loop: CASSFGPRTEAFF. The CDR3 region has the DNA TGTGCCAGCAGTTTTGGCCCCCGCACTGAAGCTTTCTTT.